A single sample gave rise to the 4 T cell receptor beta chains below, sequenced in a study of cytomegalovirus exposure and HLA in healthy donors. A multiplex PCR was run with 60 Vbeta primers and 13 Jbeta primers. The repertoire was sequenced with immunoSEQ multiplex PCR; TCRdb's copy has only in-frame clones and lacks some. This sample has about 98,000 clones, with approximately 80% found just once. The sequenced sample consisted of PBMCs. The receptors were gathered from a man aged 55 to 70 in good health and CMV-seropositive.

V is TRBV13 and J is TRBJ2-7; D might be TRBD1 (5 bases). This CDR3 comprises 14 residues. Germline V CDR1 and CDR2: PRHDT, FYEKMQ (reference sequence). Between the trimmed V and J ends, which lost 0 bases and 2 bases, there was a span of 8 bases. This CDR3 reads CASSLGREAYEQYF. The CDR3, as DNA: TGTGCCAGCAGCTTAGGCAGGGAAGCCTACGAGCAGTACTTC.

This clone has at least ten counts. The CDR3 sequence: CASRETFGGGYYNEQFF. CDR3 nucleotides: TGCGCCAGCAGAGAAACTTTTGGCGGGGGGTACTACAATGAGCAGTTCTTC. The chain recombines TRBV5-1 with TRBJ2-1, with 8 nucleotides matching TRBD2. V shed 5 bases and J 3 bases; nucleotides not matched to a gene: 13. CDR3 length equals 17 residues. From germline, CDR1 is SGHRS and CDR2 YFSETQ.

This clone was detected only once. The chain uses TRBV27 and TRBJ2-3; no clear D gene. This CDR3 region has 15 residues. In germline, CDR1 is MNHEY, CDR2 SMNVEV (reference sequence). The germline V and J ends were trimmed by 5 bases and 1 base, with 13 bases remaining between them. CDR3 nucleotides: TGTGCCAGCAGTCAACCTACCCTAGGCACAGATACGCAGTATTTT. This sequence encodes CASSQPTLGTDTQYF.

The gene calls are TRBV2 and TRBJ1-4; 9 bases align to TRBD1. The CDR3 has 14 residues. Germline CDR1 reads SNHLY; CDR2 reads FYNNEI. Unmatched junction bases numbered 5, after V lost 9 bases and J lost 3 bases. CDR3 DNA: TGTGCCAGTTACCGGGACAGGGCTAATGAAAAACTGTTTTTT. Encoded protein: CASYRDRANEKLFF.